This TCR beta chain stems from a study of identical twins. CDR3 length equals 15 residues. The V end was cut by 5 bases, the J end by 2 bases, with 15 bases between. Looked up from germline, CDR1 is SEHNR and CDR2 is FQNEAQ (reference sequence). Only a few counts were recorded for this clonotype. TCRdb reprocessed the 5' RACE reads via MiXCR and lists one record per CDR3 protein. This sample has about 470,000 distinct CDR3 sequences, with around 24% found just once. This same sample was also part of a study on T cells expressing NK-cell markers. In that study: Dominant NKG2C+ clonotype frequencies of roughly 1.0-8% of CD8+ T cells were measured in over 5 donors.

Material: CD4+ T cells sorted from blood. The TCR sequence derives from a young woman in good health. The rearrangement links TRBV7-9 to TRBJ1-1, with D unclear. CDR3 loop: CASSPRRHPNTEAFF. The CDR3 DNA sequence: TGTGCCAGCAGCCCCCGGCGACACCCAAACACTGAAGCTTTCTTT.